One T cell receptor beta chain is described in this entry. Germline CDR1 reads SQVTM; CDR2 reads ANQGSEA. With V trimmed by 0 bases and J by 0 bases, 10 bases remained unmatched. The CDR3 contains 17 residues. These data originate in a study of technical replicates of blood from several donors. The assay was immunoSEQ multiplex PCR, and TCRdb's table has in-frame clones only and misses some. Here the sample spans about 99,000 clones, 95% being singletons. The V call is TRBV29-1, the J call TRBJ1-2; 7 nucleotides align to TRBD1. Specimen: T cells isolated from PBMCs. The TCR originated in a human donor in good health. The CDR3 region is CSVEDPDRDPTNYGYTF. CDR3 bases: TGCAGCGTTGAAGACCCCGACAGGGACCCTACTAACTATGGCTACACCTTC.